This passage covers 23 T cell receptor beta chains from one sample sequenced in a study of shared clonotypes between healthy human individuals. Profiling relied on immunoSEQ multiplex PCR, and the TCRdb table lists in-frame clones only, not all of them. This sample has 650,000 to 800,000 clones, with approximately 77% found just once. The specimen sequenced was memory CD4+ T cells sorted from blood. The subset is: CD45RA-negative fraction. These receptors all come from a woman in her twenties or thirties in good health.

This clone was observed a single time. The chain has TRBV4-1 and TRBJ2-7; 9 bases are a match to TRBD1. The CDR3 is made up of 17 amino acids. V lost 3 bases, J lost 5 bases, and 14 bases stayed unmatched. From germline, CDR1 is MGHRA and CDR2 YSYEKL. CDR3 bases: TGCGCCAGCAGCCAGGACCGAACCGGGACAGGGTTCGACGAGCAGTACTTC. It encodes CASSQDRTGTGFDEQYF.

The chain carries TRBV18 and TRBJ2-3; 8 nucleotides match TRBD1. The germline CDR1 and CDR2 sequences are KGHSH and LQKENI. The CDR3 totals 16 residues. J gave up 3 bases and V 3 bases, and 8 bases lay outside the gene matches. CDR3 in amino acids: CASSPTQTGATDTQYF. CDR3 DNA: TGTGCCAGCTCACCGACACAGACAGGGGCAACAGATACGCAGTATTTT.

Note on this clone: At the DNA level, this CDR3 is encoded by other sequences in the same sample as well. This rearrangement joins TRBV18 to TRBJ2-1; the D is unclear. The CDR3 covers 14 residues. V was pared by 2 bases and J by 1 base, with 6 bases between. Germline CDR1 and CDR2: KGHSH and LQKENI. In nucleotides, the CDR3 is TGTGCCAGCTCACCAGGGTTATCCTACAATGAGCAGTTCTTC. This encodes CASSPGLSYNEQFF.

The rearrangement links TRBV4-1 to TRBJ2-1; the D is unclear. The germline V and J ends were trimmed by 1 base and 6 bases, with 10 bases remaining between them. Germline CDR1 and CDR2: MGHRA and YSYEKL. The CDR3 has 14 residues. Here the CDR3 DNA reads TGCGCCAGCAGCCAAGTAGTGGTGAGCAATGAGCAGTTCTTC. Its protein is CASSQVVVSNEQFF.

The gene calls are TRBV6-4 and TRBJ1-2; D is uncertain. Germline CDR1 and CDR2: MRHNA and SNTAGT. Trimming removed 4 bases from V and 3 bases from J, with 15 bases in between. CDR3 length equals 15 residues. The DNA of the CDR3 is TGTGCCAGCAGTGCCCCGGGGTACACAGACTATGGCTACACCTTC. Its protein is CASSAPGYTDYGYTF.

This chain connects TRBV11-2 to TRBJ2-5; TRBD2 agrees at 8 bases. V lost 1 base, J lost 4 bases, and 8 bases stayed unmatched. The CDR3 runs 16 residues. Germline V gene sequence: CDR1 SGHAT, CDR2 FQNNGV. DNA for the CDR3: TGTGCCAGCAGCTTAGCTTTAGCGGGGCGCCGAGAGACCCAGTACTTC. Protein sequence: CASSLALAGRRETQYF.

This chain uses TRBV11-2 with TRBJ2-6, with D possibly being TRBD1 or TRBD2 (5 bases each). CDR1 SGHAT and CDR2 FQNNGV come from the germline V gene. CDR3 length: 15 residues. V was clipped by 2 bases and J by 1 base, with 6 bases between them. The CDR3 sequence: CASSLWGSGANVLTF. CDR3 nucleotide sequence: TGTGCCAGCAGCTTATGGGGGTCTGGGGCCAACGTCCTGACTTTC. The variable domain in full, with the rest retrieved from reference TRBV11-2 and TRBJ2-6, is EAGVAQSPRYKIIEKRQSVAFWCNPISGHATLYWYQQILGQGPKLLIQFQNNGVVDDSQLPKDRFSAERLKGVDSTLKIQPAKLEDSAVYLCASSLWGSGANVLTFGAGSRLTVL.

The chain is built from TRBV28 and TRBJ1-1, with D maybe TRBD1 (5 bases). The V gene lost 8 bases and the J gene lost 12 bases, with 7 bases spanning the gap. CDR1 MDHEN and CDR2 SYDVKM come from the germline V gene. This CDR3 has 8 residues. The CDR3 loop reads CASGGSFF. The DNA for the CDR3 is TGTGCCAGCGGGGGGTCTTTCTTT. The full variable domain, in which reference TRBV28 and TRBJ1-1 provide the parts outside the CDR3, is DVKVTQSSRYLVKRTGEKVFLECVQDMDHENMFWYRQDPGLGLRLIYFSYDVKMKEKGDIPEGYSVSREKKERFSLILESASTNQTSMYLCASGGSFFGQGTRLTVV.

The gene calls are TRBV18 and TRBJ2-5, with D uncertain. The end of the DNA is better explained by TRBJ2-7, so the J call may be wrong. CDR1 and CDR2 from the germline V gene are KGHSH and LQKENI. The CDR3 consists of 13 residues. The DNA for the CDR3 is TGTGCCAGCTCACCAGGGGTTGAGTACGAGCAGTACTTC. Residues: CASSPGVEYEQYF.

The V and J genes are TRBV5-1 and TRBJ2-1, with 10 bases lining up with TRBD1. This CDR3 spans 15 amino acids. V shed 1 base and J 7 bases; nucleotides not matched to a gene: 5. CDR1 is SGHRS, CDR2 YFSETQ, per germline. The CDR3 coding sequence is TGCGCCAGCAGCTTGTGGGGACAGGGGAGGAATGAGCAGTTCTTC. This encodes CASSLWGQGRNEQFF. The full variable domain, completed using reference TRBV5-1 and TRBJ2-1, is KAGVTQTPRYLIKTRGQQVTLSCSPISGHRSVSWYQQTPGQGLQFLFEYFSETQRNKGNFPGRFSGRQFSNSRSEMNVSTLELGDSALYLCASSLWGQGRNEQFFGPGTRLTVL.

The chain links TRBV7-6 to TRBJ2-7; D uncertain. In germline, CDR1 is SGHVS, CDR2 FNYEAQ. The V and J ends lost 1 base and 4 bases respectively, with 20 bases between them. The CDR3 totals 17 residues. The CDR3 is CASSLGYGVLRPYEQYF. In DNA form, the CDR3 reads TGTGCCAGCAGCTTAGGGTATGGCGTTCTCAGACCGTACGAGCAGTACTTC.

The V call is TRBV5-1, the J call TRBJ2-2; the match to TRBD1 covers 8 bases. The germline V gene encodes CDR1 SGHRS and CDR2 YFSETQ. The CDR3 has 16 residues. V was pared by 4 bases and J by 2 bases, with 7 bases of the junction left unmatched. The CDR3 loop is CASSATTGDNTGELFF. The CDR3 DNA follows: TGCGCCAGCAGCGCTACGACAGGGGATAACACCGGGGAGCTGTTTTTT.

V and J are TRBV11-3 and TRBJ1-2; 9 nucleotides agree with TRBD1. With V trimmed by 5 bases and J by 3 bases, 7 bases remained unmatched. This CDR3 region has 15 residues. Germline loops: CDR1 SGHNT, CDR2 YENEEA. Written as DNA, the CDR3 is TGTGCCAGCAGCCCAGGACAGGGGCACGACTATGGCTACACCTTC. Amino acid sequence: CASSPGQGHDYGYTF. Variable domain in full (rest from reference TRBV11-3 and TRBJ1-2): EAGVVQSPRYKIIEKKQPVAFWCNPISGHNTLYWYLQNLGQGPELLIRYENEEAVDDSQLPKDRFSAERLKGVDSTLKIQPAELGDSAVYLCASSPGQGHDYGYTFGSGTRLTVV.

V usage is TRBV5-4 and J usage is TRBJ1-4; tentative D call: TRBD1 (6 bases). CDR3 length: 15 residues. Germline V gene sequence: CDR1 SGHNT, CDR2 YYREEE (reference sequence). The V and J ends lost 4 bases and 8 bases respectively, with 18 bases between them. The CDR3 reads CASSMGGGTGEKLFF. DNA of the CDR3: TGTGCCAGCAGCATGGGAGGGGGAACGGGAGAAAAACTGTTTTTT.

This clone was counted a few times. Other DNA sequences in the sample encode the same CDR3. V is TRBV7-2 and J is TRBJ2-7; 7 positions agree with TRBD2. V dropped 6 bases and J dropped 1; count of bases not matched to a gene: 6. The CDR3 runs 14 residues. Per germline, CDR1 SGHTA and CDR2 FQGNSA. The CDR3 sequence: CASSRQRDSYEQYF. CDR3 nucleotides: TGTGCCAGCAGTCGTCAGCGGGATTCCTACGAGCAGTACTTC.

This clone was recorded a few times. The chain carries TRBV30 and TRBJ1-1; 8 bases fit TRBD1. The CDR3 is 15 residues long. The germline V gene has CDR1 GTSNPN and CDR2 SVGIG (reference sequence). V lost 2 bases to trimming and J lost 5 bases; unmatched junction nucleotides: 10. In DNA, the CDR3 is TGTGCCTGGAGTACTCATCAGGGGGCCTCGACTGAAGCTTTCTTT. The encoded protein is CAWSTHQGASTEAFF.

This clone is a singleton in its sample. The rearrangement uses TRBV25-1 and TRBJ2-3; 14 bases map to TRBD2. Germline assignment: CDR1 MGHDK and CDR2 SYGVNS. The CDR3 covers 17 residues. J was trimmed by 5 bases and V by 8 bases; bases with no gene match: 12. The CDR3 spells CASRLGGTSGRGDTQYF. As DNA, the CDR3 is TGTGCCAGCCGACTCGGGGGGACTAGCGGGAGAGGAGATACGCAGTATTTT.

On this clone: Additional DNA sequences in this sample encode the identical CDR3. This chain links TRBV7-9 with TRBJ2-7; 7 nucleotides align to TRBD1. CDR3 length equals 12 residues. J gave up 5 bases and V 5 bases, and 3 bases lay outside the gene matches. Germline CDR1 and CDR2: SEHNR and FQNEAQ (reference sequence). CDR3: CASSQTGDEQYF. CDR3 nucleotides: TGTGCCAGCAGCCAAACAGGGGACGAGCAGTACTTC.

This clone was seen only a few times. The chain has TRBV6-5 and TRBJ2-1, with 7 bases identical to TRBD2. CDR1 and CDR2 from the germline V gene are MNHEY and SVGAGI. V dropped 6 bases and J dropped 9; count of bases not matched to a gene: 8. The CDR3 is made up of 13 amino acids. The CDR3 sequence: CASRPGTTSEQFF. CDR3 sequence (DNA): TGTGCCAGCAGACCCGGGACTACTTCTGAGCAGTTCTTC.

The chain uses TRBV7-2 and TRBJ2-7; 10 positions agree with TRBD2. CDR3 length: 14 amino acids. V shed 7 bases, J shed 8 bases, and the junction held 11 bases outside the gene matches. CDR1 is SGHTA and CDR2 is FQGNSA in the germline V gene. In nucleotides, the CDR3 is TGTGCCAGCATCGTGACTAGCGGGCCTTTTAAGCAGTACTTC. It specifies CASIVTSGPFKQYF.

The J gene is TRBJ2-2, the V gene TRBV2; 9 bases match TRBD1. CDR3 size: 15 residues. In germline, CDR1 is SNHLY, CDR2 FYNNEI. J gave up 5 bases and V 3 bases, and 4 bases lay outside the gene matches. The CDR3 DNA reads as TGTGCCAGCAGTGATCTGGACAGGGGAACCGGGGAGCTGTTTTTT. It yields the protein CASSDLDRGTGELFF. Looking up the rest from reference TRBV2 and TRBJ2-2 gives the full variable domain: EPEVTQTPSHQVTQMGQEVILRCVPISNHLYFYWYRQILGQKVEFLVSFYNNEISEKSEIFDDQFSVERPDGSNFTLKIRSTKLEDSAMYFCASSDLDRGTGELFFGEGSRLTVL.

The J gene is TRBJ2-1, the V gene TRBV10-3; D is unclear. Germline loops: CDR1 ENHRY, CDR2 SYGVKD. This CDR3 has 11 amino acids. V was trimmed by 8 bases and J by 7 bases, leaving 9 bases between them. The CDR3 protein is CAIGLRNEQFF. The DNA of the CDR3 is TGTGCCATCGGCCTAAGGAATGAGCAGTTCTTC.

This chain uses TRBV28 with TRBJ1-4, with D tentatively TRBD1 (6 bases). V was shortened by 1 base and J by 0 bases, with 18 bases between the two germline ends. The CDR3 runs 19 residues. From germline, CDR1 is MDHEN and CDR2 SYDVKM. The CDR3 coding sequence is TGTGCCAGCAGTTTATTCGGTTCGGGACACGGCGCAACTAATGAAAAACTGTTTTTT. Protein: CASSLFGSGHGATNEKLFF.